Following are 29 T cell receptor beta chains from one sample sequenced in a study of blood T cells in healthy people across ages. Combining a sample-barcoded 5' primer with a J-beta primer mix, a second PCR ran for about 7 to 12 cycles. TCRdb analysed the 5' RACE reads with MiXCR anew, one entry per CDR3 protein. The table shows about a million distinct CDR3 sequences, with roughly 48% occurring only once. What was sequenced was blood. The receptors derive from a man younger than 45 in good health.

The chain is built from TRBV5-1 and TRBJ2-7; tentative D call: TRBD1 (6 bases). Trimming removed 1 base from V and 2 bases from J, with 10 bases in between. The length of the CDR3 is 14 residues. CDR1 and CDR2 from the germline V gene are SGHRS and YFSETQ. The CDR3 is CASSLIGGTYEQYF. As DNA, the CDR3 is TGCGCCAGCAGCTTGATAGGGGGAACCTACGAGCAGTACTTC. Filled out from reference TRBV5-1 and TRBJ2-7, the complete variable domain reads KAGVTQTPRYLIKTRGQQVTLSCSPISGHRSVSWYQQTPGQGLQFLFEYFSETQRNKGNFPGRFSGRQFSNSRSEMNVSTLELGDSALYLCASSLIGGTYEQYFGPGTRLTVT.

This clonotype was found a few times. This chain uses TRBV5-1 with TRBJ2-5; 8 nucleotides align to TRBD2. CDR3 size: 15 residues. V lost 3 bases to trimming and J lost 4 bases; unmatched junction nucleotides: 8. Germline V gene data show CDR1 as SGHRS and CDR2 as YFSETQ. The chain's CDR3 is CASSSPGTSSETQYF. The CDR3, as DNA: TGCGCCAGCAGCTCGCCAGGGACTAGTTCAGAGACCCAGTACTTC.

The chain employs TRBV12-3 or TRBV12-4 and TRBJ2-1; TRBD1 agrees at 8 bases. There are 14 residues in the CDR3. Losses at the gene ends were 8 bases for V and 0 bases for J; bases not matched to a gene: 3. The CDR3 bases are TGTGCCAGCGCCACAGGGGGCTCCTACAATGAGCAGTTCTTC. Protein sequence: CASATGGSYNEQFF.

The chain couples TRBV29-1 to TRBJ2-7; 8 bases map to TRBD2. Germline V gives CDR1 SQVTM, CDR2 ANQGSEA. V gave up 4 bases and J gave up 0 bases; unmatched junction bases: 2. The CDR3 is 13 residues long. CDR3 sequence reads: CSVGLATSYEQYF. The CDR3 region has the DNA TGCAGCGTTGGACTAGCGACCTCCTACGAGCAGTACTTC.

This clonotype was detected a few times. The J gene is TRBJ2-7, the V gene TRBV6-2 or TRBV6-3; tentatively, D is TRBD1 (5 bases). V lost 5 bases to trimming and J lost 3 bases, with 11 bases between them. The CDR3 is 13 amino acids. Per the germline V gene, CDR1 is MNHEY and CDR2 is SVGEGT. The CDR3 reads CASSQGGFYEQYF. CDR3 in DNA: TGTGCCAGCAGTCAGGGCGGATTCTACGAGCAGTACTTC.

The chain couples TRBV5-1 to TRBJ2-3, with 8 bases aligning to TRBD1. Germline V gene sequence: CDR1 SGHRS, CDR2 YFSETQ. Losses at the gene ends were 4 bases for V and 4 bases for J; bases not matched to a gene: 5. The CDR3 covers 14 residues. CDR3 nucleotide sequence: TGCGCCAGCAGCAACAGGGGGAGTTCAGATACGCAGTATTTT. Residues: CASSNRGSSDTQYF.

The chain has TRBV6-2 or TRBV6-3 and TRBJ1-5, with 8 bases aligning to TRBD1. V gave up 5 bases and J gave up 4 bases; unmatched junction bases: 7. There are 15 residues in the CDR3. Germline-derived CDR1 and CDR2 are MNHEY and SVGEGT. CDR3 DNA: TGTGCCAGCAGTCAGAAAACAGGGGGTAATCAGCCCCAGCATTTT. Its translation: CASSQKTGGNQPQHF.

V and J are TRBV6-1 and TRBJ2-1, with unresolved D. The CDR3 is 15 amino acids. Per germline, CDR1 MNHNS and CDR2 SASEGT. The V and J ends lost 4 bases and 7 bases respectively, with 17 bases between them. The CDR3 sequence is CASSGLGSGWNEQFF. The CDR3, as DNA: TGTGCCAGCAGTGGCCTAGGCTCGGGCTGGAATGAGCAGTTCTTC.

The CDR3 DNA is TGCAGTGCTAGCCCACTAGCGGGGGGGCAGAATGAGCAGTTCTTC. It specifies CSASPLAGGQNEQFF. The rearrangement uses TRBV20-1 and TRBJ2-1; 13 nucleotides agree with TRBD2. This CDR3 is 15 amino acids long. The V gene's germline CDR1 is DFQATT and CDR2 SNEGSKA (reference sequence). Germline trimming cut 3 bases from V and 7 bases from J; bases unmatched to any gene: 6.

Only one count was recorded for this clonotype. The chain uses TRBV15 and TRBJ2-4; perhaps TRBD1 as D (6 bases). Near its end, the DNA agrees better with TRBJ2-5, so the J call may be wrong. The CDR3 length is 14 residues. Germline assignment: CDR1 LNHNV and CDR2 YYDKDF (reference sequence). CDR3: CATSEDRSEETQYF. The CDR3 DNA is TGTGCCACCAGCGAGGACAGATCAGAAGAGACCCAGTACTTC.

This clonotype was observed a handful of times. The genes are TRBV25-1 and TRBJ1-4; TRBD1 agrees at 8 bases. Unmatched junction bases numbered 7, after V lost 3 bases and J lost 7 bases. CDR1 and CDR2 (germline): MGHDK, SYGVNS. The CDR3 loop spans 15 amino acids. CDR3: CASSDRTGLGEKLFF. CDR3 sequence (DNA): TGTGCCAGCAGTGACCGGACAGGGCTTGGTGAAAAACTGTTTTTT.

This clonotype was seen only a few times. The V gene is TRBV2, the J gene TRBJ2-3, with 7 nucleotides matching TRBD2. The V gene end was trimmed by 3 bases and the J gene end by 2 bases; junction bases not matched to a gene: 5. Germline V gene sequence: CDR1 SNHLY, CDR2 FYNNEI. This CDR3 is 15 amino acids long. The DNA for the CDR3 is TGTGCCAGCAGTGAGGGAGCGGGGATCACAGATACGCAGTATTTT. It codes for CASSEGAGITDTQYF.

As regards this clonotype: Mismatch with germline at one junction end may stem from a read error. This chain links TRBV7-8 with TRBJ2-7; D ambiguous. Germline assignment: CDR1 SGHVS and CDR2 FQNEAQ. The CDR3 sequence is 15 residues long. CDR3 in DNA: TGTGCCAGCAGCTTAGCCAGAATCGCCTCCGACGAGCAGTACTTC. As protein: CASSLARIASDEQYF.

The chain recombines TRBV24-1 with TRBJ1-5; D is possibly TRBD1 (5 bases). Germline lookup yields CDR1 KGHDR and CDR2 SFDVKD. V was clipped by 6 bases and J by 4 bases, with 9 bases between them. This CDR3 comprises 13 residues. The DNA of the CDR3 is TGTGCCACCAGTAGGGACGGGAATCAGCCCCAGCATTTT. Translated: CATSRDGNQPQHF.

This clonotype was observed a few times. The chain joins TRBV7-2 to TRBJ1-2; D call uncertain. CDR1 and CDR2 (germline): SGHTA, FQGNSA. Trimming pared 4 bases from V and 1 base from J, leaving 13 bases between. CDR3 length equals 15 residues. CDR3 DNA: TGTGCCAGCAGCTCCTCCGGTACAGATAACTATGGCTACACCTTC. Protein: CASSSSGTDNYGYTF. The complete variable domain, with remaining parts taken from reference TRBV7-2 and TRBJ1-2, reads GAGVSQSPSNKVTEKGKDVELRCDPISGHTALYWYRQSLGQGLEFLIYFQGNSAPDKSGLPSDRFSAERTGGSVSTLTIQRTQQEDSAVYLCASSSSGTDNYGYTFGSGTRLTVV.

This clonotype has only a few counts. The chain couples TRBV29-1 to TRBJ1-2; D gene uncertain. The CDR3 loop spans 12 amino acids. Trimming pared 0 bases from V and 4 bases from J, leaving 6 bases between. Germline V gene lookup returns CDR1 SQVTM and CDR2 ANQGSEA. The CDR3 protein is CSVEDMAYGYTF. DNA for the CDR3: TGCAGCGTTGAAGATATGGCCTATGGCTACACCTTC.

The chain carries TRBV7-9 and TRBJ2-7; 11 positions agree with TRBD1. The J call may be in error: the DNA end matches TRBJ2-5 better. CDR1 is SEHNR, CDR2 FQNEAQ, per germline (reference sequence). The CDR3 is made up of 16 amino acids. Written as DNA, the CDR3 is TGTGCCAGCAGCAGCGCCCTCGGGACAGGGGGGAAGACCCAGTACTTC. Translating it yields CASSSALGTGGKTQYF.

The rearrangement links TRBV6-5 to TRBJ2-3; 7 bases agree with TRBD1. Unmatched junction bases numbered 5, after V lost 2 bases and J lost 6 bases. In germline, CDR1 is MNHEY, CDR2 SVGAGI. The CDR3 contains 14 residues. This CDR3 is CASSYRTGEDTQYF. The DNA for the CDR3 is TGTGCCAGCAGTTACAGGACAGGAGAGGATACGCAGTATTTT.

The chain recombines TRBV15 with TRBJ2-1, with TRBD2 as a possible D gene (6 bases). CDR1 LNHNV and CDR2 YYDKDF come from the germline V gene (reference sequence). This CDR3 comprises 17 residues. V lost 5 bases to trimming and J lost 0 bases, with 17 bases between them. CDR3 amino acids: CATSGPRGGDSYNEQFF. The CDR3 DNA sequence: TGTGCCACCAGCGGCCCTCGGGGAGGAGACTCCTACAATGAGCAGTTCTTC.

There are a few counts of this clonotype. The rearrangement links TRBV28 to TRBJ2-3, with 8 nucleotides matching TRBD2. The CDR3 is 17 residues long. The germline V gene encodes CDR1 MDHEN and CDR2 SYDVKM. V lost 3 bases, J lost 0 bases, and 8 bases stayed unmatched. CDR3 protein: CASSFQLAGYSTDTQYF. CDR3 sequence (DNA): TGTGCCAGCAGTTTTCAGTTAGCGGGGTATAGCACAGATACGCAGTATTTT.

As to this clonotype: Since a much larger clone is just one base distant, this may be a read error. V usage is TRBV20-1 and J usage is TRBJ2-5; D is undetermined. The DNA end favors TRBJ2-7, so the J call may be wrong. The CDR3 totals 13 residues. Looked up from germline, CDR1 is DFQATT and CDR2 is SNEGSKA (reference sequence). CDR3 protein: CSTPKVTTYEQYF. CDR3 DNA: TGCAGTACCCCCAAAGTGACCACCTACGAGCAGTACTTC.

The rearrangement links TRBV9 to TRBJ2-7, with a weak D call TRBD1 (5 bases). The CDR3 extends over 14 amino acids. Per germline, CDR1 SGDLS and CDR2 YYNGEE. Trimming took off 6 bases at V and 0 bases at J, with 13 bases between the two ends. The CDR3 sequence is CASNLGRDSYEQYF. DNA of the CDR3: TGTGCCAGCAATCTCGGCAGGGACTCCTACGAGCAGTACTTC.

V gene TRBV5-5 combines with J gene TRBJ2-3; possibly TRBD1 or TRBD2 for D (6 bases each). V lost 3 bases and J lost 2, with 13 bases in between. The CDR3 extends over 15 amino acids. Germline assignment: CDR1 SGHKS and CDR2 YYEKEE (reference sequence). CDR3 in amino acids: CASSSLRGDTDTQYF. The CDR3 nucleotides are TGTGCCAGCAGCTCTTTGAGGGGGGACACAGATACGCAGTATTTT.

This clonotype occurred a few times. The chain uses TRBV10-3 and TRBJ2-6; tentatively, D is TRBD1 or TRBD2 (5 bases each). From germline, CDR1 is ENHRY and CDR2 SYGVKD. The CDR3 is 15 amino acids. V was shortened by 4 bases and J by 1 base, with 8 bases between the two germline ends. CDR3 sequence (DNA): TGTGCCATCAGTGGAGGGGCTTCTGGGGCCAACGTCCTGACTTTC. This codes for CAISGGASGANVLTF.

The CDR3 sequence is CASSSFGGSYNEQFF. In DNA form, the CDR3 reads TGTGCCAGCAGCTCTTTCGGGGGCTCCTACAATGAGCAGTTCTTC. This chain joins TRBV7-9 and TRBJ2-1; D is possibly TRBD2 (6 bases). CDR3 length equals 15 residues. Germline V gives CDR1 SEHNR, CDR2 FQNEAQ (reference sequence). Trimming took off 4 bases at V and 0 bases at J, with 10 bases between the two ends.

J is TRBJ2-3 and V is TRBV11-1; TRBD2 matches 9 bases. Trimming removed 7 bases from V and 0 bases from J; junction bases left unmatched: 17. The CDR3 covers 19 residues. Germline values: CDR1 SGHAT, CDR2 FQDESV (reference sequence). The CDR3 protein is CASTSFGASGDSSTDTQYF. CDR3 DNA sequence: TGTGCCAGCACCTCCTTCGGGGCTAGCGGGGATTCCAGCACAGATACGCAGTATTTT.

This chain joins TRBV29-1 and TRBJ2-1; TRBD2 is a possible D gene (5 bases). V was cut by 4 bases and J by 6 bases, with 7 bases left in between. CDR1 and CDR2 from the germline V gene are SQVTM and ANQGSEA. The CDR3 has 11 amino acids. CDR3 sequence: CSVGSGNEQFF. The CDR3 DNA reads as TGCAGCGTTGGGAGCGGCAATGAGCAGTTCTTC.

This clonotype showed up just a few times. This chain uses TRBV4-1 with TRBJ2-7; D may be TRBD1 (6 bases). CDR3 length equals 15 residues. Trimming removed 7 bases at V and 2 bases at J, with 18 bases between. Germline V gives CDR1 MGHRA, CDR2 YSYEKL. The DNA of the CDR3 is TGCGCCAGCACCAAAGGGGCAGGGGCCCCCTACGAGCAGTACTTC. This encodes CASTKGAGAPYEQYF.

This clonotype was detected only once. V usage is TRBV27 and J usage is TRBJ1-2; D is perhaps TRBD1 (5 bases). Germline lookup yields CDR1 MNHEY and CDR2 SMNVEV (reference sequence). The CDR3 is 14 amino acids. The ends were cut back, 6 bases at V and 8 bases at J, with 19 bases in the middle. Here the CDR3 reads CASRKTGDGLGYTF. For the CDR3, the DNA is TGTGCCAGCAGGAAAACAGGAGATGGACTGGGCTACACCTTC.